This T cell receptor (beta chain) is drawn from a study of T-cell memory formation after mild COVID-19. TCRdb passed the 5' RACE reads through MiXCR, listing each CDR3 protein once. The sample contains around 250,000 distinct CDR3 sequences, 8% to 10% of which appear only once. The V gene's germline CDR1 is ENHRY and CDR2 SYGVKD. The V and J ends lost 4 bases and 0 bases, in that order; junction bases with no gene match: 5. The CDR3 contains 18 residues. What was sequenced was PBMCs or a T cell subset sorted from them (not recorded which). The clonotype was recovered from a young man who had mild COVID-19 (a few samples of this study predate the infection). Cell type and time point are not known. The V call is TRBV10-3, the J call TRBJ2-2, with 13 bases aligning to TRBD2. The CDR3: CAISARTSGGSNTGELFF. Written as DNA, the CDR3 is TGTGCCATCAGTGCCCGGACTAGCGGGGGATCGAACACCGGGGAGCTGTTTTTT.